What follows are 7 T cell receptor beta chains derived from one specimen sequenced in a study of cytomegalovirus exposure and HLA in healthy donors. This PCR relied on a set of 60 Vbeta primers and 13 Jbeta primers. The repertoire was sequenced with immunoSEQ multiplex PCR; TCRdb's copy has only in-frame clones and lacks some. The sample has more than 140,000 clones, approximately 84% seen once. Input material: PBMCs. These receptors were obtained from a middle-aged woman in good health and CMV-seronegative.

The V gene is TRBV5-1, the J gene TRBJ1-4; D is uncertain. Trimming removed 1 base from V and 3 bases from J, with 4 bases in between. Germline V lookup: CDR1 SGHRS, CDR2 YFSETQ. The CDR3 spans 13 residues. CDR3 protein: CASSLTANEKLFF. In DNA form, the CDR3 reads TGCGCCAGCAGCTTGACAGCTAATGAAAAACTGTTTTTT. Full variable domain (outside the CDR3, taken from reference TRBV5-1 and TRBJ1-4): KAGVTQTPRYLIKTRGQQVTLSCSPISGHRSVSWYQQTPGQGLQFLFEYFSETQRNKGNFPGRFSGRQFSNSRSEMNVSTLELGDSALYLCASSLTANEKLFFGSGTQLSVL.

The V gene is TRBV4-2, the J gene TRBJ2-1; 8 bases line up with TRBD2. Trimming took 1 base from V and 6 from J; bases not matched to a gene: 2. Per germline, CDR1 LGHNA and CDR2 YNFKEQ. CDR3 size: 14 residues. CDR3 nucleotides: TGTGCCAGCAGCCAAGGGGGACTAGTCAATGAGCAGTTCTTC. This gives the protein CASSQGGLVNEQFF.

On this clone itself: In the same sample, other DNA sequences code for this CDR3. The chain has TRBV5-1 and TRBJ2-7; TRBD1 agrees at 11 bases. Germline loops: CDR1 SGHRS, CDR2 YFSETQ. Germline trimming cut 4 bases from V and 2 bases from J; bases unmatched to any gene: 2. The CDR3 is 14 residues long. CDR3 protein: CASSTGQGAYEQYF. The CDR3 DNA follows: TGCGCCAGCAGCACGGGACAGGGGGCCTACGAGCAGTACTTC.

This clone was observed a few times. V is TRBV6-7 and J is TRBJ1-3; no reliable D call. TRBV6-7 qualifies as an ORF whose function is uncertain. The CDR3 totals 13 residues. V was clipped by 5 bases and J by 11 bases, with 16 bases between them. The CDR3 sequence: CASSARVSIPIYF. The CDR3, as DNA: TGTGCCAGCAGTGCACGCGTCTCTATCCCCATATATTTT.

The V gene is TRBV10-1, the J gene TRBJ2-1; a possible D gene is TRBD1 (5 bases). CDR3 length: 15 residues. With 0 bases removed from V and 12 bases from J, the gap between germline ends came to 18 bases. Germline assignment: CDR1 WNHNN and CDR2 SYGVQD (reference sequence). CDR3 region: CASSESFVREWGQFF. CDR3 coding DNA: TGCGCCAGCAGTGAGTCATTTGTCAGGGAATGGGGGCAGTTCTTC.

The rearrangement joins TRBV5-4 to TRBJ1-1; D is unclear. The ends were cut back, 2 bases at V and 0 bases at J, with 8 bases in the middle. The CDR3 length is 14 residues. Germline CDR1 is SGHNT and CDR2 is YYREEE (reference sequence). CDR3 sequence (DNA): TGTGCCAGCAGCTTTGCGTCCATGAACACTGAAGCTTTCTTT. It yields the protein CASSFASMNTEAFF.

The V and J genes are TRBV4-1 and TRBJ1-5; D gene uncertain. This CDR3 spans 14 amino acids. The V gene lost 4 bases and the J gene lost 7 bases, with 14 bases spanning the gap. Per germline, CDR1 MGHRA and CDR2 YSYEKL. In DNA, the CDR3 is TGCGCCAGCAGCCCCAAGGTCGGGTCCCAGCCCCAGCATTTT. Its protein is CASSPKVGSQPQHF.